The rows below give T cell receptor beta chains drawn from one sample of a study of post-analysis software for immune sequencing data. TCRdb re-derived calls from the PCR reads in MiXCR, one entry per CDR3 protein. Of hundreds of thousands of distinct CDR3 sequences in the sample, approximately 38% were seen once. The sequenced sample was blood. The receptors come from a girl between 5 and 17 years old with multiple sclerosis. CDR3s leave out the opening cysteine and the closing phenylalanine or tryptophan.

V gene: TRBV6-5; J gene: TRBJ1-4; CDR3 protein: ASRHGQAHTNEKLF
V gene: TRBV11-1; J gene: TRBJ2-7; CDR3 protein: ASSCSGGAYEQY
V gene: TRBV6-5; J gene: TRBJ2-7; CDR3 protein: ASRPDRDSYEQY
V gene: TRBV6-5; J gene: TRBJ2-7; CDR3 protein: ASSSDRAVYEQY
V gene: TRBV4-2; J gene: TRBJ1-2; CDR3 protein: ASSQEVQGLWGYT
V gene: TRBV4-1; J gene: TRBJ1-5; CDR3 protein: ASSRKGQESNQPQH
V gene: TRBV9; J gene: TRBJ1-5; CDR3 protein: ASSGQGGQPQH
V gene: TRBV3-1; J gene: TRBJ2-2; CDR3 protein: ASRDLGGHTGELF
V gene: TRBV10-3; J gene: TRBJ1-1; CDR3 protein: AISRDRGTGMGTEAF
V gene: TRBV10-3; J gene: TRBJ2-3; CDR3 protein: AISESARGGDTQY
V gene: TRBV10-3; J gene: TRBJ1-2; CDR3 protein: AISESAPLKGGYT
V gene: TRBV20-1; J gene: TRBJ1-1; CDR3 protein: SARGHLNTEAF
V gene: TRBV12-3/TRBV12-4; J gene: TRBJ2-1; CDR3 protein: ASSYRGLAGGNEQF
V gene: TRBV6-1; J gene: TRBJ2-7; CDR3 protein: ASSEIGPAPY
V gene: TRBV5-1; J gene: TRBJ2-7; CDR3 protein: ASSWDSGYEQY
V gene: TRBV4-1; J gene: TRBJ2-6; CDR3 protein: ASSGIAGANVLT
V gene: TRBV4-1; J gene: TRBJ1-5; CDR3 protein: ASSQLGRSNQPQH
V gene: TRBV7-2; J gene: TRBJ2-5; CDR3 protein: ASSLELGSSGTQY
V gene: TRBV7-2; J gene: TRBJ2-7; CDR3 protein: ASSRDRGNEQY
V gene: TRBV5-5; J gene: TRBJ2-5; CDR3 protein: ASSDGTGGLETQY
V gene: TRBV6-5; J gene: TRBJ1-1; CDR3 protein: ASSDDRGLTEAF
V gene: TRBV9; J gene: TRBJ1-4; CDR3 protein: ASSERGLGEKLF
V gene: TRBV12-3/TRBV12-4; J gene: TRBJ2-1; CDR3 protein: ASSPSDRGGYNEQF
V gene: TRBV13; J gene: NA; CDR3 protein: ASSTRLAGGYYEQY
V gene: TRBV27; J gene: TRBJ2-1; CDR3 protein: ASSRPGQGAGEQF
V gene: TRBV5-1; J gene: TRBJ2-7; CDR3 protein: ASSLEGNEQY
V gene: TRBV12-3/TRBV12-4; J gene: TRBJ2-7; CDR3 protein: ASRDSSYEQY
V gene: TRBV18; J gene: NA; CDR3 protein: ASAGGPGYEQY
V gene: TRBV7-2; J gene: TRBJ2-5; CDR3 protein: ASSLKRSGGEETQY
V gene: TRBV12-3/TRBV12-4; J gene: TRBJ2-5; CDR3 protein: ASSPTGPQETQY